This T cell receptor beta chain derives from a study of early T cells in non-severe SARS-CoV-2 infection. Study context: Unpaired chains resulted from sequencing bulk RNA of unsorted whole blood.

The germline gives CDR1 SEHNR, CDR2 FQNEAQ (reference sequence). The CDR3 runs to 14 residues. V lost 5 bases and J lost 7; bases outside the gene matches: 7. This clonotype was observed a handful of times. Individually, cDNA molecules had unique molecular identifiers attached to them. TCRdb ran MiXCR on the 5' RACE reads and lists one entry per CDR3 protein. The sample lists about 99,000 distinct CDR3 sequences; approximately 15% were seen once. This TCR was recovered from an adult who was a healthcare worker with PCR-confirmed SARS-CoV-2 infection or an uninfected control (not recorded which). Sequenced material: whole blood. The rearrangement uses TRBV7-9 and TRBJ2-1; TRBD2 matches 8 bases. The CDR3 region is CASSHSTGGNEQFF. The CDR3 nucleotides are TGTGCCAGCAGCCATAGTACGGGAGGGAATGAGCAGTTCTTC.